The T cell receptor (beta chain) described here comes from a study of cytomegalovirus exposure and HLA in healthy donors. Study-wide findings and caveats: Under in vitro conditions, three CMV-associated chains were confirmed as specific for CMV antigens. Most TCR sequences were uncommon, yet certain public TCRs appeared in many donors. In a later analysis, the majority of CMV-associated beta chains seemingly showed HLA restriction.

Comment on this clone: The antigen remains undetermined.

The primer mix had 60 Vbeta and 13 Jbeta primers. Generated by immunoSEQ multiplex PCR, the TCRdb table keeps only in-frame clones and is missing some. The repertoire has 200,000 to 250,000 clones, about 70% of them found once; the top ten carry roughly 1.9%. Germline loops: CDR1 SNHLY, CDR2 FYNNEI. The CDR3 spans 13 residues. With 6 bases removed from V and 4 bases from J, the gap between germline ends came to 12 bases. The specimen sequenced was PBMCs. V is TRBV2 and J is TRBJ1-1, with D tentatively TRBD1 (6 bases). The sequence was collected from a woman in her twenties or thirties in good health and CMV-seronegative. For the CDR3, the DNA is TGTGCCAGCAGGGCAACAGGGACCACTGAAGCTTTCTTT. Translating it yields CASRATGTTEAFF.